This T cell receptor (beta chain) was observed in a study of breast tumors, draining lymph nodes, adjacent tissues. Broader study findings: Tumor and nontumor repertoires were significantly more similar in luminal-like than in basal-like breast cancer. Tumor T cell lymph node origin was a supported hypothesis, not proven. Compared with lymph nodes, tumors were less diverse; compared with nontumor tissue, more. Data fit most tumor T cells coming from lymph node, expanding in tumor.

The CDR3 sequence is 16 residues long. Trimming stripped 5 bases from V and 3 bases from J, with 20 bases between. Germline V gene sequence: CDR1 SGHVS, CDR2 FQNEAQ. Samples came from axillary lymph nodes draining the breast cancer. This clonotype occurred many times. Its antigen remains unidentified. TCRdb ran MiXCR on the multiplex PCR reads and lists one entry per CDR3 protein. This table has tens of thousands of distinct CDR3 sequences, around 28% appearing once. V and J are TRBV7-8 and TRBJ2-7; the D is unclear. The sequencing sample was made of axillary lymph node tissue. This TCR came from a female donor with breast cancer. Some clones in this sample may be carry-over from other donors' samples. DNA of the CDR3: TGTGCCAGCAGCCCAAGGGTTGGGCAGGCCTTCTACGAGCAGTACTTC. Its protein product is CASSPRVGQAFYEQYF.